This TCR beta chain was identified during a study of T cell changes during pregnancy in multiple sclerosis. This CDR3 region has 16 residues. V lost 3 bases to trimming and J lost 5 bases; unmatched junction nucleotides: 11. CDR1 is SGDLS and CDR2 is YYNGEE in the germline V gene. Sequencing used immunoSEQ multiplex PCR; TCRdb keeps in-frame clones, though not all of them. Of 30,000 to 45,000 clones in the sample, about 90% are singletons; the top ten hold 0.4% to 0.5%. This receptor was identified in a female donor with multiple sclerosis, enrolled in a pregnancy study. The chain is built from TRBV9 and TRBJ2-5; 9 bases are shared with TRBD1. Sequenced material: CD4+ T cells from peripheral blood mononuclear cells, taken after pregnancy. The CDR3 DNA follows: TGTGCCAGCAGCGCGTCGACAGGGGGATCCTATGAGACCCAGTACTTC. Translation: CASSASTGGSYETQYF.